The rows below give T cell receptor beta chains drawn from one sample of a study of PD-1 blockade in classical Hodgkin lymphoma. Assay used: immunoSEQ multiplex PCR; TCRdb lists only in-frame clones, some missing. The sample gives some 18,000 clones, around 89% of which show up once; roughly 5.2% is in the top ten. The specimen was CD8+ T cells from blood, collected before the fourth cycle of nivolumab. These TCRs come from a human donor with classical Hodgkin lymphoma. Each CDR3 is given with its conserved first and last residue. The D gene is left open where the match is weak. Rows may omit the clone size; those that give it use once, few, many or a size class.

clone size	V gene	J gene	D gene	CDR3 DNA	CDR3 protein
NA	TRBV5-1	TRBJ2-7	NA	TGCGCCAGCAGCTTCGGAGGGGTGGCCTACGAGCAGTACTTC	CASSFGGVAYEQYF
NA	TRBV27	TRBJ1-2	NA	TGTGCCAGCAGTTTATCGGCGGCGTTTGGCTACACCTTC	CASSLSAAFGYTF
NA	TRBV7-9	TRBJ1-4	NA	TGTGCCAGCAGCGCCCCGGGGGACAAGTATGAAAAACTGTTTTTT	CASSAPGDKYEKLFF
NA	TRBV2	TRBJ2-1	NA	TGTGCCAGCGGACCGGCGGGCGGGTACAATGAGCAGTTCTTC	CASGPAGGYNEQFF
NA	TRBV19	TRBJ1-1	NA	TGTGCCAGTAGTAATGTAGGGTCTGGCACTGAAGCTTTCTTT	CASSNVGSGTEAFF
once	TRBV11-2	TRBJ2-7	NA	TGTGCCAGCAGCTTATGGATGGGGTCTTCTGCCTACGAGCAGTACTTC	CASSLWMGSSAYEQYF
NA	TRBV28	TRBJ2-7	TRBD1	TGTGCCAGCAGCTCGACAGGGGCCTCCTACGAGCAGTACTTC	CASSSTGASYEQYF
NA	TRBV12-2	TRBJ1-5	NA	TGTGCAAGTCGCTTAGTTCGGGGCCAGGGGAATCAGCCCCAGCATTTT	CASRLVRGQGNQPQHF
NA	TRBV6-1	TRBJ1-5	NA	TGTGCCAGCAGGGTCGGGCATTATAGCAATCAGCCCCAGCATTTT	CASRVGHYSNQPQHF
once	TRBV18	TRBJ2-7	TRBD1	TGTGCCAGCTCAACGACCGGGACAGGGCGCGAGCAGTACTTC	CASSTTGTGREQYF
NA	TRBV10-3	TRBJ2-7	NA	TGTGCCATCAGTGAGTCAGGACCCCAGTTGCACCGCGAGCAGTACTTC	CAISESGPQLHREQYF
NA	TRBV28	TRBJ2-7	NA	TGTGCCAGCCGCGCTACGGTCTCCTACGAGCAGTACTTC	CASRATVSYEQYF
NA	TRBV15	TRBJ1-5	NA	TGTGCCACCAGCATGGTGGGGTTTAGCAATCAGCCCCAGCATTTT	CATSMVGFSNQPQHF
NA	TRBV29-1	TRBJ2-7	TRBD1	TGCAGCGTTCCCGACAGGGGAGGCGAGCAGTACTTC	CSVPDRGGEQYF
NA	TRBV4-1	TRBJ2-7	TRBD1	TGCGCCAGCAGCCAATCCCTCGGACAGGGCTCCTACGAGCAGTACTTC	CASSQSLGQGSYEQYF
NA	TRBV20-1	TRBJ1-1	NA	TGCAGTGCTAGGGAGGCTGAAGCTTTCTTT	CSAREAEAFF
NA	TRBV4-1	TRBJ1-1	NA	TGCGCCAGCAGCCTGAACCCGGGAGGGGGGGCTGCTGAAGCTTTCTTT	CASSLNPGGGAAEAFF
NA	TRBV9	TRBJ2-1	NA	TGTGCCAGCAGCGTAGCGACTAGTTGGAATGAGCAGTTCTTC	CASSVATSWNEQFF